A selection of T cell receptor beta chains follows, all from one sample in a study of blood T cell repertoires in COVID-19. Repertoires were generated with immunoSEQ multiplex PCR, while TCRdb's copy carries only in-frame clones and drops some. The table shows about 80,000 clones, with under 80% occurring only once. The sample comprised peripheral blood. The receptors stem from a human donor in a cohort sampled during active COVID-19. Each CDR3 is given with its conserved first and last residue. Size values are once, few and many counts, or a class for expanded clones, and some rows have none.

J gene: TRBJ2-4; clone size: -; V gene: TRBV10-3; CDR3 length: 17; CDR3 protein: CAIRGTSGGAVKNIQYF
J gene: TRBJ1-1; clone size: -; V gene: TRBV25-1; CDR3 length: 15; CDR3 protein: CASSELFSGDTEAFF
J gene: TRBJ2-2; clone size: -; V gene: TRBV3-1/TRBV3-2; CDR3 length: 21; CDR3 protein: CASSQDVERQGAVANTGELFF
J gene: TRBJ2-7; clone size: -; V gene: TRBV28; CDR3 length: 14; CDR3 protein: CASRLQGTGDEQYF
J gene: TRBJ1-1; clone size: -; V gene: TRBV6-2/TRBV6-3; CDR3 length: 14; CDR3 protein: CASSYDWSNTEAFF
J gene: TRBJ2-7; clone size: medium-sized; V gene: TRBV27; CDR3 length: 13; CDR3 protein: CASSLGQTYEQYF
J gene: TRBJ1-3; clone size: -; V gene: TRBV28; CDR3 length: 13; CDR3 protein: CASSLSSRNTIYF
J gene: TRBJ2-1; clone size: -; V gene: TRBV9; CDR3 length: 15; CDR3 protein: CASSARQGSYNEQFF
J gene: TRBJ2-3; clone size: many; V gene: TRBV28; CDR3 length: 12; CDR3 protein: CASSFAAEGQYF
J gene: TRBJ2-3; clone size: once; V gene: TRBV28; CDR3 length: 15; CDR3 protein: CASSLDRVGADTQYF
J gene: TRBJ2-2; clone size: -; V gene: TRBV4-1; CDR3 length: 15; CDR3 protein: CASSQEWGDTGELFF
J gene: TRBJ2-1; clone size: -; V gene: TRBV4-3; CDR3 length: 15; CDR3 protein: CASSQGVAANNEQFF
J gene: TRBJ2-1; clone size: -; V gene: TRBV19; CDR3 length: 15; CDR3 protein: CASSNSGGPLNEQFF
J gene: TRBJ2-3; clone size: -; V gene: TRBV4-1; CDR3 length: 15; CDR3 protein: CASSLLAGGPDTQYF
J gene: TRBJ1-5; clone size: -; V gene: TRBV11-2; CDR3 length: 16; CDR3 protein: CASSSKTGGGSQPQHF
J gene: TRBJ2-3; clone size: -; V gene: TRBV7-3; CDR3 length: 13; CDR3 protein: CASSLQRGDTQYF
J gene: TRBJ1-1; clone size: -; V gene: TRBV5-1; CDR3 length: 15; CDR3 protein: CASSQDRVRIDEAFF
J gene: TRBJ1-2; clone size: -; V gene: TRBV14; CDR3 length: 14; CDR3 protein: CASSHFGQGYGYTF
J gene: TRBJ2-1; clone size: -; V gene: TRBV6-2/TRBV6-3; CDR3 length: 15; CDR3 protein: CASTPDSLAHNEQFF
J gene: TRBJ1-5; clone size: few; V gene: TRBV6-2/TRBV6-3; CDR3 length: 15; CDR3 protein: CASSYLGSGNQPQHF
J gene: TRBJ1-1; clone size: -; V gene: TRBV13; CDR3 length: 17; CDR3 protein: CASSYPPTESPNTEAFF
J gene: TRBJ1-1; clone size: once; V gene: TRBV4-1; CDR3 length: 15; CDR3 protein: CASSIPGTQNTEAFF
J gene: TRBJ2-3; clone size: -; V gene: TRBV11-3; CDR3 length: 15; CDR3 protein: CASSLVGEMTDTQYF
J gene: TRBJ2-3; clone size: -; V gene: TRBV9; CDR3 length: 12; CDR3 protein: CASSGDYHTQYF
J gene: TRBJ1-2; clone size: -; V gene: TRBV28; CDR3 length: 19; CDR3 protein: CASTLASLNVGAKPDGYTF
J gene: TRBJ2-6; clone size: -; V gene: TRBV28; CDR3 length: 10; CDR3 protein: CASSPRVLTF
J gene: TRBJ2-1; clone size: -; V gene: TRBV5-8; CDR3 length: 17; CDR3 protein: CASSAYTGKISYNEQFF
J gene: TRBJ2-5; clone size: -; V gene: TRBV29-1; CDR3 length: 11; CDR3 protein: CSGSGQETQYF
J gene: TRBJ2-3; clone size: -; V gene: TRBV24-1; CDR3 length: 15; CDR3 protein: CATSDLTGSTDTQYF
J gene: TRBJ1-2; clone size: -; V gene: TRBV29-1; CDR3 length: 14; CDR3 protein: CSVGGQGADYGYTF
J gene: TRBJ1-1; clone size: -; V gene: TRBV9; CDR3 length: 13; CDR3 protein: CASSAPGNTEAFF
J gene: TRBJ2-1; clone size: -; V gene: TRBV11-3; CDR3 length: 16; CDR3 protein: CASTQPRGGMSNEQFF
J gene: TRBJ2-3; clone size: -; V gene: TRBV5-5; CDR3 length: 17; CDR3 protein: CASSLGQGPYTADTQYF
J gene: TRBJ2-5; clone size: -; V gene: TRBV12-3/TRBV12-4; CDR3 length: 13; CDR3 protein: CASSPPGIETQYF
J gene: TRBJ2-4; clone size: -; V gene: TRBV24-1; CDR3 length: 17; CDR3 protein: CATSDLVWQEAKNIQYF
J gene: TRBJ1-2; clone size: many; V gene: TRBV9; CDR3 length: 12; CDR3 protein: CASSPSNYGYTF
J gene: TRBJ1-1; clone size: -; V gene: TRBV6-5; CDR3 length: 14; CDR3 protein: CASSLTGANTEAFF
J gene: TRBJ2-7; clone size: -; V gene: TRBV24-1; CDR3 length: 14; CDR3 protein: CATRGGAGEYEQYF